This section outlines one TCR beta chain sequence together with its context. Its antigen is undetermined. Sequencing was performed with immunoSEQ multiplex PCR; in TCRdb, only in-frame clones are kept and a portion is missing. There are roughly 100,000 clones in the sample; over 90% occur only once, and around 4.7% lies in the top ten. This entry comes from a study of T cell responses to AZD1222 COVID-19 vaccine. Broader study findings: Scientists sampled the repertoires only once the peak T cell response had passed.

This CDR3 contains 15 residues. V was shortened by 3 bases and J by 0 bases, with 6 bases between the two germline ends. Germline V gene data show CDR1 as SGHAT and CDR2 as FQNNGV. This chain joins TRBV11-2 and TRBJ1-6; unclear D gene. The sequenced sample was peripheral blood, obtained on day 0 of AZD1222 vaccination. The receptor comes from an adult in good health. As DNA, the CDR3 is TGTGCCAGCAGCTTCAGGAGCTCCTATAATTCACCCCTCCACTTT. It yields the protein CASSFRSSYNSPLHF.